Here is one T cell receptor (beta chain) with its context. From the germline J gene comes the end of the CDR3, since the read stops 3 residues before it. This record belongs to a study of T cells in women clearing cervical HPV infection. TCRdb keeps only in-frame clones here, not all; method: immunoSEQ multiplex PCR. In all, the sample yields about 48,000 clones. The V end was cut by 0 bases, the J end by 2 bases, with 22 bases between. CDR3 length: 19 amino acids. The receptor comes from a woman aged 18-70 years with a cervical HPV16 infection that either progressed to CIN3+ or cleared (not recorded which). The V gene is TRBV23-1, the J gene TRBJ2-5, with unresolved D. TRBV23-1 is classed as an ORF, of uncertain function. The specimen was blood buffy coat. The part of the CDR3 DNA that was read is TGCGCCAGCAGTCAATCAGACGTGGGCACAACCAGGATACAAGAGACC. Protein: CASSQSDVGTTRIQET. The full CDR3 sequence reads CASSQSDVGTTRIQETQYF.